This T cell receptor beta chain stems from a study of identical twins. Overall study findings and caveats: A partial confounding effect on zero-insertion analyses could come from invariant MAIT and iNKT cells. A cross-sectional statistical analysis, not follow-up of the same donors, supported the conclusions.

V lost 3 bases, J lost 0 bases, and 9 bases lay in between. The germline CDR1 and CDR2 sequences are DFQATT and SNEGSKA (reference sequence). The CDR3 runs to 14 residues. A few counts support this clonotype. Its antigen is as yet unknown. Template switching (which added a universal primer site) was used, and cDNA carried unique molecular identifiers. TCRdb re-called the 5' RACE reads with MiXCR, one entry per CDR3 protein. Among a few hundred thousand distinct CDR3 sequences listed, over 11% were seen once. The same data also contributed to another study, on yellow fever vaccine responses in identical twins.

Source material: CD4+ T cells sorted from blood. The rearrangement links TRBV20-1 to TRBJ2-4; D is possibly TRBD2 (6 bases). The sequence derives from a woman younger than 30 in good health. The CDR3 coding sequence is TGCAGTGCTAGCGGCGGGGTAGCCAAAAACATTCAGTACTTC. Translated: CSASGGVAKNIQYF.